The rows below give T cell receptor beta chains drawn from one sample of a study of blood T cell repertoires in COVID-19. Only in-frame clones appear in the TCRdb table, and some are missing; sequencing was by immunoSEQ multiplex PCR. The repertoire holds some 250,000 clones, with roughly 90% as singletons. The sequencing input was peripheral blood. Receptors originate from a woman in her twenties or thirties with acute or convalescent COVID-19. Each CDR3 is given with its conserved first and last residue. Each record gives: J gene, CDR3 length, V gene, CDR3 protein.

J: TRBJ1-2; length: 14; V: TRBV7-9; CDR3: CASSPLAGVGGYTF
J: TRBJ2-7; length: 17; V: TRBV5-1; CDR3: CASSLEGGTSGIYEQYF
J: TRBJ2-7; length: 12; V: TRBV19; CDR3: CASGQDGYEQYF
J: TRBJ1-3; length: 18; V: TRBV18; CDR3: CASSRNTGQGASGNTIYF
J: TRBJ2-6; length: 17; V: TRBV5-5; CDR3: CASSLVAGVSGANVLTF
J: TRBJ2-3; length: 18; V: TRBV7-8; CDR3: CASSLLGTSGRATDTQYF
J: TRBJ2-1; length: 14; V: TRBV3-1/TRBV3-2; CDR3: CASSQEISYNEQFF
J: TRBJ1-1; length: 13; V: TRBV4-3; CDR3: CASSQGAGTEAFF
J: TRBJ2-1; length: 13; V: TRBV15; CDR3: CATSRDLDSEQFF
J: TRBJ2-5; length: 15; V: TRBV7-7; CDR3: CASSFNSGRQETQYF
J: TRBJ2-1; length: 15; V: TRBV5-6; CDR3: CASSPPGLGFHEQFF
J: TRBJ2-1; length: 16; V: TRBV27; CDR3: CASSPLDGQGYNEQFF
J: TRBJ1-5; length: 16; V: TRBV6-5; CDR3: CASSWDRVGGNQPQHF